This note documents a single T cell receptor beta chain sequence. Its matching antigen is unknown. The sample comes from a study of CXCR3-negative and CXCR3-positive naive CD8 T cells. The authors prepared UMI-labeled TRB cDNA libraries by 5' RACE. TCRdb reprocessed the 5' RACE reads, with one entry per CDR3 protein and no DNA. The listing contains 130,000 to 150,000 distinct CDR3 sequences. Study-wide findings and caveats: Similar TRBV-TRBJ usage characterized naive CXCR3-negative and CXCR3-positive cells; memory cells differed. TRB CDR3s were more hydrophobic in CXCR3-positive than in CXCR3-negative naive cells.

The CDR3 length is 15 residues. Germline values: CDR1 SGHVS, CDR2 FNYEAQ. Input material: naive CXCR3+ CD8+ T cells from blood. The subset is: CD45RO-CCR7+CD27+CD95- naive CD8+ T cells expressing CXCR3 (TNR3+). This chain links TRBV7-6 with TRBJ2-7; checking the TCRdb D call of TRBD1 is not possible without DNA. The sequence came from a human donor in good health. Some clones in this sample may be carry-over from other donors' samples. CDR3 sequence reads: CASSARGGGSYEQYF.